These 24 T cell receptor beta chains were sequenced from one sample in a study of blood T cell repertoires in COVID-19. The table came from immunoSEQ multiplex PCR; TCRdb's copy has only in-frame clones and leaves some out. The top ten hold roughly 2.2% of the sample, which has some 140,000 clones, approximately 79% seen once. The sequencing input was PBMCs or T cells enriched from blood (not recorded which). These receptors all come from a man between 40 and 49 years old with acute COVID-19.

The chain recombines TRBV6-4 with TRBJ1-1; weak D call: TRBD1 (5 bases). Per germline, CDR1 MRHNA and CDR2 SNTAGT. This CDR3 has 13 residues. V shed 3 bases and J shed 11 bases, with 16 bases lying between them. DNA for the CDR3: TGTGCCAGCAGTGAAATTCAAGGGGTAAGGGCTTTCTTT. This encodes CASSEIQGVRAFF.

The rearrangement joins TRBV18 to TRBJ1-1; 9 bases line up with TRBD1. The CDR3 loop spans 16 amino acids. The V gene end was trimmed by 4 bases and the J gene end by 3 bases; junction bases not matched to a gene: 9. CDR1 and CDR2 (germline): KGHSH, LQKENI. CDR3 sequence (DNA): TGTGCCAGCTCACTTACACCGACAGGGGGGGACACTGAAGCTTTCTTT. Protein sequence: CASSLTPTGGDTEAFF.

In DNA form, the CDR3 reads TGTGCCAGTAGCGAGTTCACGTCGGATCAGCCCCAGCATTTT. This codes for CASSEFTSDQPQHF. This chain links TRBV19 with TRBJ1-5; no reliable D call. V lost 6 bases to trimming and J lost 5 bases, with 14 bases between them. The CDR3 extends over 14 amino acids. Per germline, CDR1 LNHDA and CDR2 SQIVND (reference sequence).

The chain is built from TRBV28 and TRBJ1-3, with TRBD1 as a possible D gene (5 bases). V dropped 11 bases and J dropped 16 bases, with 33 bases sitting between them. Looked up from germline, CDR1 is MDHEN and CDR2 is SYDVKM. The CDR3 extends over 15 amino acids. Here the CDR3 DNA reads TGTGCCTCATCAAACCCCGGCAGGCTAGAAACAGGAGGGTATTTT. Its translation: CASSNPGRLETGGYF.

CDR3 sequence (DNA): TGTGCCAGTAGTATAGATACGGGCAGGGGGCCCACTGAAGCTTTCTTT. Its protein product is CASSIDTGRGPTEAFF. The chain couples TRBV19 to TRBJ1-1; 8 bases fit TRBD1. This CDR3 comprises 16 residues. The germline gives CDR1 LNHDA, CDR2 SQIVND (reference sequence). With V trimmed by 0 bases and J by 4 bases, 7 bases remained unmatched.

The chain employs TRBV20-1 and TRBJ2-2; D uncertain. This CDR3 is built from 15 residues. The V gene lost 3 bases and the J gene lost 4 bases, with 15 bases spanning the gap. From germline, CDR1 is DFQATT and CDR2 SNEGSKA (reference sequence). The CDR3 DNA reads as TGCAGTGCTAGTCACGGTTTGAGTCTCACCGGGGAGCTGTTTTTT. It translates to CSASHGLSLTGELFF.

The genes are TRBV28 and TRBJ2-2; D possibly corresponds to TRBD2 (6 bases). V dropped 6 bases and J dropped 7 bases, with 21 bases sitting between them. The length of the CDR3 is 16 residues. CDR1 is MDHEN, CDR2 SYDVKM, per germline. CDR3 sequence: CASSHTPNREDGELFF. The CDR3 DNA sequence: TGTGCCAGCAGCCACACGCCCAATAGGGAGGACGGGGAGCTGTTTTTT.

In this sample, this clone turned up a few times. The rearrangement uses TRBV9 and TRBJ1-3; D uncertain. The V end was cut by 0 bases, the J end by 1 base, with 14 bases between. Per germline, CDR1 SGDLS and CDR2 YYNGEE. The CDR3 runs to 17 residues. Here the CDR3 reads CASSVAEGSGSGNTIYF. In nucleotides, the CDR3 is TGTGCCAGCAGCGTAGCTGAGGGCTCTGGATCTGGAAACACCATATATTTT.

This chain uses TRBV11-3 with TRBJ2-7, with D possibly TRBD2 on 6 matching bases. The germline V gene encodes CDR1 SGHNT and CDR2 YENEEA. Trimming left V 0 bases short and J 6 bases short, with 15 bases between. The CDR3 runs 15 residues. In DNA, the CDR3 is TGTGCCAGCAGCTTAGAGGAGGGAGAGGGACCCGAGCAGTACTTC. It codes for CASSLEEGEGPEQYF. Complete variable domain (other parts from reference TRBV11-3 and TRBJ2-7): EAGVVQSPRYKIIEKKQPVAFWCNPISGHNTLYWYLQNLGQGPELLIRYENEEAVDDSQLPKDRFSAERLKGVDSTLKIQPAELGDSAVYLCASSLEEGEGPEQYFGPGTRLTVT.

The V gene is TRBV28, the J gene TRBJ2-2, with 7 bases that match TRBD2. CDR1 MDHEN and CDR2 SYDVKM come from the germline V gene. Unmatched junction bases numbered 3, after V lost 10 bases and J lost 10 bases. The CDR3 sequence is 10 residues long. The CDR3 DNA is TGTGCCACCCTAGCGGAGGAGCTGTTTTTT. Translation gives CATLAEELFF.

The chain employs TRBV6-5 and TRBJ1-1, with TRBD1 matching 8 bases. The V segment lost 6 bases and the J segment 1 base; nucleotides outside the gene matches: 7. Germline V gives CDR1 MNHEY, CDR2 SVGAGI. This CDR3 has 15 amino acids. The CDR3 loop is CASSSRTGSNTEAFF. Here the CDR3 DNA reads TGTGCCAGCAGCTCCAGGACAGGGTCGAACACTGAAGCTTTCTTT.

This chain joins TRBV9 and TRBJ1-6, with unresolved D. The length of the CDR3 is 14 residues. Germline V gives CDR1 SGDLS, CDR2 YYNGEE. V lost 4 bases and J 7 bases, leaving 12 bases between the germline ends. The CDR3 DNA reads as TGTGCCAGCAGCCAATTCACTGCGAATTCACCCCTCCACTTT. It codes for CASSQFTANSPLHF.

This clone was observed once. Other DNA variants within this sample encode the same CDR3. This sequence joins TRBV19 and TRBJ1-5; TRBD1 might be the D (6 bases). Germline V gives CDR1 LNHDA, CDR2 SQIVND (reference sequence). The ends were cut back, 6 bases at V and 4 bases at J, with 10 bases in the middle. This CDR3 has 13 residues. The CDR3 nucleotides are TGTGCCAGTAGCCAACAGGGAAATCAGCCCCAGCATTTT. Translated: CASSQQGNQPQHF.

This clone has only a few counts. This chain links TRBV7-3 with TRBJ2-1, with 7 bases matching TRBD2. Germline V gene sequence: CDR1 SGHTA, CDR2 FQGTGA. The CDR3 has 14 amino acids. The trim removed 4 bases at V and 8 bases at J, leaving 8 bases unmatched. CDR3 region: CASSSGLTADEQFF. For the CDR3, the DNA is TGTGCCAGCAGCTCGGGACTAACGGCGGATGAGCAGTTCTTC.

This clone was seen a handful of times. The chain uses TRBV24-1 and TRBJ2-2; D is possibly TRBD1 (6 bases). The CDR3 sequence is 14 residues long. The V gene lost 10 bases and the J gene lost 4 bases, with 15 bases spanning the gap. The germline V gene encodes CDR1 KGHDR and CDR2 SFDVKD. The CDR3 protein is CATALQGTTGELFF. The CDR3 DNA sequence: TGTGCCACAGCCCTACAGGGAACCACCGGGGAGCTGTTTTTT.

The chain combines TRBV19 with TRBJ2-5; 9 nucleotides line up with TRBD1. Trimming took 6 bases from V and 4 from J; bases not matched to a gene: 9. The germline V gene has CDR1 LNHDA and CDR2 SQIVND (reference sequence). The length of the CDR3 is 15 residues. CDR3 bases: TGTGCCAGTAGCGCCGGGACAGGGCGGGGAGAGACCCAGTACTTC. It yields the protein CASSAGTGRGETQYF.

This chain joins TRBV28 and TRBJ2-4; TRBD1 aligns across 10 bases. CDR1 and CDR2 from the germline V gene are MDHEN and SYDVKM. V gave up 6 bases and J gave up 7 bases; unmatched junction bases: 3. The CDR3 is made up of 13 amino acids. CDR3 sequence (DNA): TGTGCCAGCAGAGTGGACAGGGGGAACATTCAGTACTTC. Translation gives CASRVDRGNIQYF.

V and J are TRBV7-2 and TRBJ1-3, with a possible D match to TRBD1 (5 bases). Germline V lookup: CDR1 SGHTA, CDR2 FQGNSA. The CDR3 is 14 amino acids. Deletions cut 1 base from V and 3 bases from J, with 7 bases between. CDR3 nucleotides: TGTGCCAGCAGCTTAGAGGACATTGGAAACACCATATATTTT. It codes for CASSLEDIGNTIYF.

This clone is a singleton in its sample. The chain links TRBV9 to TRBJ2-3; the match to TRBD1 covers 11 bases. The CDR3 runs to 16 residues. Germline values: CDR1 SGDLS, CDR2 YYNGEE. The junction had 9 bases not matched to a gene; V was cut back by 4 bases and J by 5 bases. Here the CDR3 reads CASSPRQDRGQDTQYF. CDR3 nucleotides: TGTGCCAGCAGCCCCCGACAGGACAGGGGGCAAGATACGCAGTATTTT.

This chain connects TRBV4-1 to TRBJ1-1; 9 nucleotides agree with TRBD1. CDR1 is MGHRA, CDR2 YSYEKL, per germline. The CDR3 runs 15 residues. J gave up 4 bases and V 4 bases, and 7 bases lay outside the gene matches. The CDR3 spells CASSPGDRVPTEAFF. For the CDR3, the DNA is TGCGCCAGCAGCCCAGGGGACAGGGTCCCCACTGAAGCTTTCTTT.

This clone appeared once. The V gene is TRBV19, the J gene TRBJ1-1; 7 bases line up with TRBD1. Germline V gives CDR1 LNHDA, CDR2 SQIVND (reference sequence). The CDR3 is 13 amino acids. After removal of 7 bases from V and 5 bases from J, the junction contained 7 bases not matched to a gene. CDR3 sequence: CASIRQGKTEAFF. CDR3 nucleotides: TGTGCCAGTATCCGACAGGGAAAGACTGAAGCTTTCTTT.

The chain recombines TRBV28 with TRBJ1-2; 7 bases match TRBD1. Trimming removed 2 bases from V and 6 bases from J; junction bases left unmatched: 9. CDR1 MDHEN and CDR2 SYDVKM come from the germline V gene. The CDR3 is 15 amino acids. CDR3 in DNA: TGTGCCAGCAGTTTAGGCCAGGAGAGGGGGCATGGCTACACCTTC. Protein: CASSLGQERGHGYTF.

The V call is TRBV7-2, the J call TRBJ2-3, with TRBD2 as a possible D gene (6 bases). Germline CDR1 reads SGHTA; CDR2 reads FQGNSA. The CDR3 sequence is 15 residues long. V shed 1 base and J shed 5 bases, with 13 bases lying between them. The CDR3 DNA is TGTGCCAGCAGCTTAGTGCCTGGGGGAGGAGATACGCAGTATTTT. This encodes CASSLVPGGGDTQYF.

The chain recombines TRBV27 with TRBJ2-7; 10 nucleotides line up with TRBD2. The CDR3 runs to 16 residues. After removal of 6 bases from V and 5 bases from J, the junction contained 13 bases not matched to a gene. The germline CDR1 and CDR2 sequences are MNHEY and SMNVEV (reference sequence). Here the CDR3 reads CASRPPGAGGPHEQYF. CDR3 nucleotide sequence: TGTGCCAGCAGACCCCCCGGAGCGGGAGGGCCCCACGAGCAGTACTTC.